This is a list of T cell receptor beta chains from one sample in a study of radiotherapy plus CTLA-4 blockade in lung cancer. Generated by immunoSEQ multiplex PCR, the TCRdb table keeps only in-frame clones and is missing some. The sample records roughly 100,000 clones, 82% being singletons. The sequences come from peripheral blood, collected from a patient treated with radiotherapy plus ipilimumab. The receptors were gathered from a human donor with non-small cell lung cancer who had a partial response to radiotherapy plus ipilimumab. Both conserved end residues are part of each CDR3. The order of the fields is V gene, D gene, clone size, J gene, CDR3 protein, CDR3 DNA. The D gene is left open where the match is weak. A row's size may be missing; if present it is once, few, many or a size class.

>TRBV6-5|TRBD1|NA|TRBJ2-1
CASSSSGTGEWNEQFF
TGTGCCAGCAGTTCAAGTGGGACAGGGGAATGGAATGAGCAGTTCTTC
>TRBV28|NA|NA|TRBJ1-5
CASTTTGNQPQHF
TGTGCCAGCACCACCACGGGCAATCAGCCCCAGCATTTT
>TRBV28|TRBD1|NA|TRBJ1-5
CASSLLPGQGWGNQPQHF
TGTGCCAGCAGTTTACTCCCGGGACAGGGATGGGGCAATCAGCCCCAGCATTTT
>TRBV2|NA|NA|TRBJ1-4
CASSLRDREKLFF
TGTGCCAGCAGCCTCAGGGATCGAGAAAAACTGTTTTTT
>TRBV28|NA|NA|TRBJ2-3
CASSIAASTDTQYF
TGTGCCAGCAGTATAGCCGCAAGCACAGATACGCAGTATTTT
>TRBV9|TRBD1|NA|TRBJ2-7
CASSVRQGGEQYF
TGTGCCAGCAGCGTACGACAGGGTGGCGAGCAGTACTTC
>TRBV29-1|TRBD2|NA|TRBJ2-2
CSVVGRAGTGELFF
TGCAGCGTTGTCGGGAGGGCCGGCACCGGGGAGCTGTTTTTT
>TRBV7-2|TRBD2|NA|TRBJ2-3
CASSLGAGGPGDTQYF
TGTGCCAGCAGCTTAGGGGCGGGAGGGCCCGGAGATACGCAGTATTTT
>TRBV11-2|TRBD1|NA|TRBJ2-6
CASSPRTGDSGANVLTF
TGTGCCAGCAGCCCGCGGACAGGGGACTCTGGGGCCAACGTCCTGACTTTC
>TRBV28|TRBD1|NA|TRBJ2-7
CASSFSIGTAYEQYF
TGTGCCAGCAGTTTCTCCATAGGGACAGCCTACGAGCAGTACTTC
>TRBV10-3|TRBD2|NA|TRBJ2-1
CAIRASGSSHNEQFF
TGTGCCATCAGGGCTAGCGGGAGTTCTCACAATGAGCAGTTCTTC
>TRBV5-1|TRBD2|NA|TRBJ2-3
CASSPGLAGETDTQYF
TGTGCCAGCAGCCCTGGACTAGCGGGAGAAACAGATACGCAGTATTTT
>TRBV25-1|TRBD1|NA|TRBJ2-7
CASSPGQGYEQYF
TGTGCCAGCAGTCCGGGACAGGGTTACGAGCAGTACTTC
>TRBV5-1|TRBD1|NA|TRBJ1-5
CASSWGGQGIRDQPQHF
TGCGCCAGCAGCTGGGGGGGACAGGGCATTAGGGATCAGCCCCAGCATTTT
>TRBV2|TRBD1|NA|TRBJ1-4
CASKGQGLTNEKLFF
TGTGCCAGCAAGGGACAGGGGCTAACTAATGAAAAACTGTTTTTT
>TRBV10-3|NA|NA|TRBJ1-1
CAISETGGPEAFF
TGTGCCATCAGTGAGACAGGAGGGCCTGAAGCTTTCTTT
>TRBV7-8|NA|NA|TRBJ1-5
CASSFRGNQPQHF
TGTGCCAGCAGCTTCCGGGGGAATCAGCCCCAGCATTTT
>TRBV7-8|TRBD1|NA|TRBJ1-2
CASSTDRNYGYTF
TGTGCCAGCAGCACGGACAGGAACTATGGCTACACCTTC
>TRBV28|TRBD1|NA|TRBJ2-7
CASFSGSTQGNSYEQYF
TGTGCCAGCTTCTCGGGTAGTACACAGGGGAACTCCTACGAGCAGTACTTC
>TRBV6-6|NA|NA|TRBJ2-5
CASSYSSRGPQETQYF
TGTGCCAGCAGTTACTCGTCCAGGGGTCCCCAAGAGACCCAGTACTTC
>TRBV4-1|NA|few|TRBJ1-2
CASSQSGHSNYGYTF
TGCGCCAGCAGCCAATCCGGACATTCTAACTATGGCTACACCTTC
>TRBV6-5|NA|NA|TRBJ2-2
CASRRDTGELFF
TGTGCCAGCCGACGGGACACCGGGGAGCTGTTTTTT
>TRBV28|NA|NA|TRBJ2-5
CASSLGGGETQYF
TGTGCCAGCAGTTTAGGAGGAGGAGAGACCCAGTACTTC
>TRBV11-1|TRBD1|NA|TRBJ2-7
CASSLEVGTGYEQYF
TGTGCCAGCAGCTTAGAAGTAGGGACAGGATACGAGCAGTACTTC